There are many counts of the clone carrying this T cell receptor beta chain. V shed 4 bases and J shed 3 bases, with 9 bases lying between them. The CDR3 spans 14 residues. The germline V gene has CDR1 KGHSH and CDR2 LQKENI. The data were taken from a study of blood T cell repertoires in COVID-19. Study-wide context: There were acute and convalescent COVID-19 samples, and they came from the United States, Italy and Spain. T cells, B-cell-depleted T cells, or PBMCs supplied cDNA or gDNA.

Using immunoSEQ multiplex PCR, the repertoire was profiled, and TCRdb retains in-frame clones only, with some absent. The data contain hundreds of thousands of clones, 88% of them singletons. Followed longitudinally, the Seattle patients had been enrolled during active infection. Sequences were obtained from peripheral blood. The chain combines TRBV18 with TRBJ2-2; D perhaps matches TRBD2 (6 bases). This receptor was identified in a woman in her 30s with COVID-19, enrolled during active disease. CDR3 DNA: TGTGCCAGCTCACAGGGGACTGACACCGGGGAGCTGTTTTTT. It codes for CASSQGTDTGELFF. The full variable domain, its missing parts supplied by reference TRBV18 and TRBJ2-2, is NAGVMQNPRHLVRRRGQEARLRCSPMKGHSHVYWYRQLPEEGLKFMVYLQKENIIDESGMPKERFSAEFPKEGPSILRIQQVVRGDSAAYFCASSQGTDTGELFFGEGSRLTVL.